Presented here are 16 T cell receptor beta chains from one specimen sequenced in a study of T-cell reconstitution after alpha-beta-depleted transplantation in children. Unique molecular identifiers tagged the TCRbeta library. One entry per CDR3 protein results from TCRdb running MiXCR on the PCR reads. The table includes over 400,000 distinct CDR3 sequences, about 45% detected once. The input for sequencing was PBMCs, taken before TCRalphabeta/CD19-depleted stem cell transplant. The receptors were gathered from a girl aged 2 to 9 with aplastic anemia, due to receive a stem cell transplant.

This clonotype was seen ten or more times. The rearrangement uses TRBV5-1 and TRBJ2-3; 8 nucleotides align to TRBD2. J gave up 0 bases and V 5 bases, and 8 bases lay outside the gene matches. This CDR3 is built from 16 residues. The germline V gene has CDR1 SGHRS and CDR2 YFSETQ. In nucleotides, the CDR3 is TGCGCCAGCAGTCCGGGTCCTAGCGGGAGCACAGATACGCAGTATTTT. The encoded protein is CASSPGPSGSTDTQYF.

V and J are TRBV11-1 and TRBJ1-4; tentatively, D is TRBD1 (5 bases). V shed 5 bases and J shed 8 bases, with 27 bases lying between them. Germline values: CDR1 SGHAT, CDR2 FQDESV (reference sequence). The CDR3 is 18 residues long. Here the CDR3 reads CASSPVERGAGLAEKLFF. The CDR3 region has the DNA TGTGCCAGCAGCCCTGTTGAAAGGGGCGCAGGGTTAGCGGAAAAACTGTTTTTT. Full variable domain (outside the CDR3, taken from reference TRBV11-1 and TRBJ1-4): EAEVAQSPRYKITEKSQAVAFWCDPISGHATLYWYRQILGQGPELLVQFQDESVVDDSQLPKDRFSAERLKGVDSTLKIQPAELGDSAMYLCASSPVERGAGLAEKLFFGSGTQLSVL.

This clonotype showed up many times. This chain links TRBV20-1 with TRBJ2-3; 12 nucleotides line up with TRBD2. This CDR3 spans 18 amino acids. V lost 3 bases, J lost 2 bases, and 12 bases stayed unmatched. Germline V gene sequence: CDR1 DFQATT, CDR2 SNEGSKA (reference sequence). The DNA of the CDR3 is TGCAGTGCTAGGAGTCAGCGGGGACTAGCGGGCTCCACAGATACGCAGTATTTT. Translating it yields CSARSQRGLAGSTDTQYF.

This clonotype has a handful of counts. The V and J genes are TRBV10-3 and TRBJ2-3; D uncertain. The CDR3 spans 11 residues. Looked up from germline, CDR1 is ENHRY and CDR2 is SYGVKD. V dropped 5 bases and J dropped 2 bases, with 2 bases sitting between them. The CDR3 nucleotides read TGTGCCATCAGTTCCACAGATACGCAGTATTTT. Translating it yields CAISSTDTQYF.

This clonotype was observed at least ten times. This chain joins TRBV20-1 and TRBJ1-4; D might be TRBD1 (6 bases). There are 12 residues in the CDR3. The germline V gene encodes CDR1 DFQATT and CDR2 SNEGSKA (reference sequence). V dropped 3 bases and J dropped 7 bases, with 9 bases sitting between them. The chain's CDR3 is CSASLQGEKLFF. In DNA, the CDR3 is TGCAGTGCTAGCCTACAGGGTGAAAAACTGTTTTTT.

Of note for this clonotype: A junction end diverges from the germline sequence, so it may reflect a read error. This chain links TRBV15 with TRBJ2-5; possible D gene TRBD2, 5 bases. This CDR3 has 17 amino acids. CDR1 LNHNV and CDR2 YYDKDF come from the germline V gene (reference sequence). CDR3 sequence reads: CATSRDPVIGGRETQHF. In DNA, the CDR3 is TGTGCCACCAGCAGAGATCCTGTTATCGGAGGACGAGAGACCCAGCACTTC. Full variable domain (remainder filled in from reference TRBV15 and TRBJ2-5): DAMVIQNPRYQVTQFGKPVTLSCSQTLNHNVMYWYQQKSSQAPKLLFHYYDKDFNNEADTPDNFQSRRPNTSFCFLDIRSPGLGDTAMYLCATSRDPVIGGRETQHFGPGTRLLVL.

V is TRBV7-2 and J is TRBJ2-3, with TRBD1 identical over 10 bases. V shed 6 bases and J 6 bases; nucleotides not matched to a gene: 6. The CDR3 covers 14 residues. Germline-derived CDR1 and CDR2 are SGHTA and FQGNSA. CDR3 in amino acids: CASSPDRGRDTQYF. The CDR3 DNA follows: TGTGCCAGCAGTCCCGACAGGGGGCGGGATACGCAGTATTTT.

This clonotype has a count of ten or more. The rearrangement uses TRBV3-1 and TRBJ2-7; no reliable D call. Trimming removed 1 base at V and 3 bases at J, with 10 bases between. The CDR3 totals 14 residues. Germline values: CDR1 LGHDT, CDR2 YNNKEL (reference sequence). CDR3 amino acids: CASSQVGSYYEQYF. CDR3 bases: TGTGCCAGCAGCCAAGTCGGGTCCTACTACGAGCAGTACTTC.

The V call is TRBV14, the J call TRBJ1-6; tentatively, D is TRBD1 (5 bases). V lost 1 base, J lost 7 bases, and 8 bases lay in between. The CDR3 contains 14 residues. From germline, CDR1 is SGHDN and CDR2 FVKESK. The CDR3 sequence is CASSQGRQNSPLHF. CDR3 nucleotide sequence: TGTGCCAGCAGCCAAGGCCGACAGAATTCACCCCTCCACTTT.

This clonotype was found a few times. The rearrangement links TRBV12-3 or TRBV12-4 to TRBJ2-7, with D possibly being TRBD1 (5 bases). The CDR3 covers 14 residues. V dropped 4 bases and J dropped 7 bases, with 17 bases sitting between them. CDR3 loop: CASSSDSTPEEQYF. The CDR3 nucleotides are TGTGCCAGCAGTTCCGACAGTACCCCTGAGGAGCAGTACTTC.

This clonotype was found many times. The chain employs TRBV20-1 and TRBJ1-4; D may be TRBD1 (5 bases). The CDR3 runs to 16 residues. Germline V gives CDR1 DFQATT, CDR2 SNEGSKA (reference sequence). CDR3 in amino acids: CSGRWLGAIGAEKLFF. The CDR3 nucleotides read TGCAGCGGGCGCTGGCTCGGGGCTATCGGGGCTGAAAAACTGTTTTTT.

The table lists this clonotype with a few counts. The chain carries TRBV20-1 and TRBJ2-3; D call uncertain. CDR1 and CDR2 from the germline V gene are DFQATT and SNEGSKA (reference sequence). CDR3 length: 11 residues. The CDR3: CRSVGPDTQYF. The CDR3 DNA follows: TGCAGATCAGTGGGTCCCGATACGCAGTATTTT.

In this sample, this clonotype turned up once. V and J are TRBV5-1 and TRBJ2-1, with 13 bases lining up with TRBD2. Per germline, CDR1 SGHRS and CDR2 YFSETQ. The CDR3 is made up of 17 amino acids. Trimming at V came to 0 bases and at J to 9 bases, leaving 9 bases not matched to a gene. CDR3 nucleotides: TGCGCCAGCAGCTTGGCGCCACTAGCGGGGGGGCCCGGTGAGCAGTTCTTC. Translated: CASSLAPLAGGPGEQFF.

This clonotype came up many times. V gene TRBV5-1 combines with J gene TRBJ2-1; 9 bases match TRBD2. The CDR3 spans 15 residues. CDR1 and CDR2 (germline): SGHRS, YFSETQ. Losses at the gene ends were 0 bases for V and 4 bases for J; bases not matched to a gene: 2. CDR3 bases: TGCGCCAGCAGCTTGGCTAGCGGGAATTACAATGAGCAGTTCTTC. Translated, it gives CASSLASGNYNEQFF.

V is TRBV15 and J is TRBJ2-7; no clear D gene. The CDR3 covers 14 residues. Germline V lookup: CDR1 LNHNV, CDR2 YYDKDF (reference sequence). Trimming left V 7 bases short and J 0 bases short, with 13 bases between. CDR3 sequence reads: CATTLGTDSYEQYF. CDR3 nucleotide sequence: TGTGCCACCACCCTCGGAACAGACTCCTACGAGCAGTACTTC.

This clonotype was observed many times. V usage is TRBV5-1 and J usage is TRBJ2-1, with 8 bases matching TRBD2. There are 14 residues in the CDR3. The V gene's germline CDR1 is SGHRS and CDR2 YFSETQ. With 4 bases clipped from V and 6 bases from J, the junction kept 6 bases outside the gene matches. CDR3 sequence (DNA): TGCGCCAGCAGCGATAGGACTAGCCTCAATGAGCAGTTCTTC. Translated: CASSDRTSLNEQFF.